This record concerns one T cell receptor beta chain sequence. Germline V gene sequence: CDR1 SGHTS, CDR2 YDEGEE. The CDR3 has 15 residues. This record comes from a study of monozygotic twins with inflammatory bowel disease. cDNA encoding TCRalpha and TCRbeta underwent two nested PCRs of around 15 and 9 cycles, each of which was followed by bead purification. TCRdb reprocessed the 5' RACE reads, with one entry per CDR3 protein and no DNA. The listing records about 300,000 distinct CDR3 sequences. Sequencing input: blood. The clonotype was recovered from a human donor with ulcerative colitis or Crohn's disease, or a healthy co-twin of an affected twin (not recorded which). The V gene is TRBV5-8, the J gene TRBJ2-5; without DNA, the TCRdb call of TRBD1 cannot be checked. The CDR3 spells CASSFSARVGETQYF.